These 27 T cell receptor beta chains came from one sample sequenced in a study of long-term antiretroviral therapy in people with HIV. The authors ran the immunoSEQ assay, v3.0, at survey level. Sequencing used immunoSEQ multiplex PCR; TCRdb keeps in-frame clones, though not all of them. The sample has fewer than 25,000 clones; 80% to 90% are singletons. The sample here was unsorted PBMCs, taken 1.2 years after starting antiretroviral therapy. Receptors were obtained from a man aged 50-59 years with HIV.

The V and J genes are TRBV28 and TRBJ1-4; D is perhaps TRBD1 (5 bases). Trimming took off 8 bases at V and 5 bases at J, with 15 bases between the two ends. From germline, CDR1 is MDHEN and CDR2 SYDVKM. CDR3 length: 14 amino acids. The CDR3 region has the DNA TGTGCCAGCCTGCAGGGAAATCGGAATGAAAAACTGTTTTTT. Its protein product is CASLQGNRNEKLFF.

The gene calls are TRBV5-1 and TRBJ1-1; 9 bases agree with TRBD1. Losses at the gene ends were 0 bases for V and 11 bases for J; bases not matched to a gene: 11. This CDR3 contains 15 residues. From germline, CDR1 is SGHRS and CDR2 YFSETQ. The CDR3 DNA reads as TGCGCCAGCAGCTTGGCGGACAGGGGATTGAATAAGGCTTTCTTT. Translated, it gives CASSLADRGLNKAFF. The full variable domain, rest sourced from reference TRBV5-1 and TRBJ1-1, is KAGVTQTPRYLIKTRGQQVTLSCSPISGHRSVSWYQQTPGQGLQFLFEYFSETQRNKGNFPGRFSGRQFSNSRSEMNVSTLELGDSALYLCASSLADRGLNKAFFGQGTRLTVV.

The V and J genes are TRBV28 and TRBJ1-2; perhaps TRBD1 as D (5 bases). V was cut by 3 bases and J by 2 bases, with 19 bases left in between. Germline V gene data show CDR1 as MDHEN and CDR2 as SYDVKM. The CDR3 runs to 17 residues. The CDR3 spells CASSFPQGTTTNYGYTF. The CDR3 nucleotides are TGTGCCAGCAGTTTCCCTCAGGGTACCACCACCAACTATGGCTACACCTTC.

The rearrangement joins TRBV6-1 to TRBJ2-2; D is perhaps TRBD2 (6 bases). V was trimmed by 3 bases and J by 6 bases, leaving 14 bases between them. The CDR3 is 15 residues long. Germline lookup yields CDR1 MNHNS and CDR2 SASEGT. The CDR3 is CASSELSGRSGELFF. The CDR3 DNA sequence: TGTGCCAGCAGTGAGCTTAGTGGGAGGTCCGGGGAGCTGTTTTTT.

The chain recombines TRBV29-1 with TRBJ2-7; 8 positions agree with TRBD1. This CDR3 is 14 amino acids long. CDR1 and CDR2 from the germline V gene are SQVTM and ANQGSEA. V lost 5 bases to trimming and J lost 5 bases; unmatched junction nucleotides: 11. The CDR3 loop reads CSVRPGTGFHEQYF. The DNA for the CDR3 is TGCAGCGTTAGACCCGGGACAGGCTTCCACGAGCAGTACTTC.

V and J are TRBV10-3 and TRBJ2-3; 10 bases are shared with TRBD2. The CDR3 covers 14 residues. V was pared by 10 bases and J by 4 bases, with 8 bases of the junction left unmatched. CDR1 and CDR2 from the germline V gene are ENHRY and SYGVKD. This CDR3 reads CASESGGAADTQYF. Here the CDR3 DNA reads TGTGCCAGCGAGAGCGGGGGGGCGGCAGATACGCAGTATTTT.

The chain combines TRBV5-6 with TRBJ2-6, with D unclear. Germline V gene lookup returns CDR1 SGHDT and CDR2 YYEEEE. This CDR3 is built from 17 residues. V shed 7 bases and J shed 14 bases, with 31 bases lying between them. CDR3 sequence (DNA): TGTGCCAGCCGGTCTATCATAGTCACAAAGTCGGGCCAACTCCTGACTTTC. Residues: CASRSIIVTKSGQLLTF.

The table lists this clone with a count of one. The chain carries TRBV7-6 and TRBJ2-7, with 7 nucleotides matching TRBD1. From germline, CDR1 is SGHVS and CDR2 FNYEAQ. This CDR3 spans 14 amino acids. V was clipped by 2 bases and J by 3 bases; unmatched bases: 4. CDR3 nucleotide sequence: TGTGCCAGCAGCTTAAGGGGGCAAGTCTACGAGCAGTACTTC. This codes for CASSLRGQVYEQYF.

For this clone: The junction differs from germline at one of its ends, possibly a read error. The rearrangement uses TRBV7-2 and TRBJ1-4, with 7 bases identical to TRBD1. Germline assignment: CDR1 SGHTA and CDR2 FQGNSA. The CDR3 totals 15 residues. As DNA, the CDR3 is TGTGCCAGCAGCGTAGCCGGGACAGCAAATGAAAAACTGTTTTTT. Protein product: CASSVAGTANEKLFF.

The chain combines TRBV7-2 with TRBJ2-7; TRBD2 aligns across 9 bases. The CDR3 covers 17 residues. The germline V gene has CDR1 SGHTA and CDR2 FQGNSA. With 0 bases clipped from V and 5 bases from J, the junction kept 11 bases outside the gene matches. The CDR3 loop is CASSLAFALAGMDEQYF. Written as DNA, the CDR3 is TGTGCCAGCAGCTTAGCATTCGCTCTAGCGGGGATGGACGAGCAGTACTTC.

The CDR3 bases are TGCGCCAGCAGCCAAGATCGAAGCGGGGGGGCCGCCGGGGAGCTGTTTTTT. This gives the protein CASSQDRSGGAAGELFF. The rearrangement joins TRBV4-1 to TRBJ2-2, with 10 positions matching TRBD2. The ends lost 0 bases at V and 6 bases at J; junction bases unmatched: 7. This CDR3 contains 17 residues. Germline V gives CDR1 MGHRA, CDR2 YSYEKL.

This clone came up a few times. The genes are TRBV4-1 and TRBJ2-2; D unclear. Trimming took off 0 bases at V and 5 bases at J, with 16 bases between the two ends. The germline gives CDR1 MGHRA, CDR2 YSYEKL. The CDR3 runs to 17 residues. As DNA, the CDR3 is TGCGCCAGCAGCCAAGATTTACCTCGAAGGGAAACCGGGGAGCTGTTTTTT. Translation: CASSQDLPRRETGELFF.

This clone has only one observation. The chain uses TRBV6-6 and TRBJ1-1, with D perhaps matching TRBD1 (5 bases). The CDR3 has 12 residues. Germline values: CDR1 MNHNY, CDR2 SVGAGI (reference sequence). V lost 8 bases and J lost 7, with 14 bases in between. The CDR3: CASGRRQYEAFF. CDR3 DNA: TGTGCCAGCGGCCGACGACAGTATGAAGCTTTCTTT.

The V call is TRBV19, the J call TRBJ1-5; 10 positions agree with TRBD1. CDR1 LNHDA and CDR2 SQIVND come from the germline V gene (reference sequence). The CDR3 is 18 amino acids. J lost 0 bases, V lost 7 bases, and 12 bases had no gene match. DNA for the CDR3: TGTGCCAGTAACCCGGGACAGGGGAGGGGATCTAGCAATCAGCCCCAGCATTTT. Amino acids: CASNPGQGRGSSNQPQHF.

This clone was seen just once. The chain combines TRBV5-1 with TRBJ2-6; tentative D call: TRBD2 (5 bases). Germline V gene data show CDR1 as SGHRS and CDR2 as YFSETQ. The CDR3 extends over 16 amino acids. V was clipped by 0 bases and J by 0 bases, with 7 bases between them. The CDR3 reads CASSLGGASGANVLTF. The CDR3 bases are TGCGCCAGCAGCTTGGGGGGAGCCTCTGGGGCCAACGTCCTGACTTTC.

The chain has TRBV9 and TRBJ2-7; 7 positions agree with TRBD2. The CDR3 covers 14 residues. V trimming: 0 bases; J trimming: 4 bases; junction bases outside the gene matches: 4. The germline V gene encodes CDR1 SGDLS and CDR2 YYNGEE. The CDR3 is CASSVGGDYYEQYF. As DNA, the CDR3 is TGTGCCAGCAGCGTAGGGGGGGACTATTACGAGCAGTACTTC.

V gene TRBV6-1 combines with J gene TRBJ2-1; D unclear. CDR3 length equals 12 residues. The V gene's germline CDR1 is MNHNS and CDR2 SASEGT. V lost 5 bases and J lost 11, with 13 bases in between. Here the CDR3 reads CASSPNKAQQFF. CDR3 nucleotide sequence: TGTGCCAGCAGTCCTAACAAGGCTCAGCAGTTCTTC.

J is TRBJ2-6 and V is TRBV5-3; 9 bases are a match to TRBD1. TRBV5-3 qualifies as an ORF whose function is uncertain. The J segment lost 0 bases and the V segment lost 3 bases, leaving 4 bases of the junction unmatched. This CDR3 has 17 amino acids. CDR3 loop: CARSWDRENSGANVLTF. The CDR3, as DNA: TGTGCCAGAAGCTGGGACAGGGAAAACTCTGGGGCCAACGTCCTGACTTTC.

The gene calls are TRBV5-1 and TRBJ2-1; 10 positions agree with TRBD2. There are 15 residues in the CDR3. V gave up 5 bases and J gave up 7 bases; unmatched junction bases: 9. Germline lookup yields CDR1 SGHRS and CDR2 YFSETQ. The CDR3 is CASRKLAGGSNEQFF. Here the CDR3 DNA reads TGCGCCAGCAGAAAATTAGCGGGGGGCTCAAATGAGCAGTTCTTC. Filled out from reference TRBV5-1 and TRBJ2-1, the complete variable domain reads KAGVTQTPRYLIKTRGQQVTLSCSPISGHRSVSWYQQTPGQGLQFLFEYFSETQRNKGNFPGRFSGRQFSNSRSEMNVSTLELGDSALYLCASRKLAGGSNEQFFGPGTRLTVL.

The V and J genes are TRBV6-1 and TRBJ1-2; a weak D match, TRBD1 (6 bases). The germline CDR1 and CDR2 sequences are MNHNS and SASEGT. This CDR3 region has 13 residues. V lost 0 bases, J lost 7 bases, and 9 bases lay in between. The CDR3 DNA reads as TGTGCCAGCAGTGAAGCCAGGGGCTCTGGCTACACCTTC. This gives the protein CASSEARGSGYTF.

This rearrangement joins TRBV4-3 to TRBJ2-2, with 7 bases identical to TRBD1. The CDR3 spans 15 residues. Losses at the gene ends were 2 bases for V and 6 bases for J; bases not matched to a gene: 6. Germline lookup yields CDR1 LGHNA and CDR2 YSLEER. The CDR3 sequence is CASSQSTGDPGELFF. DNA for the CDR3: TGCGCCAGCAGCCAATCTACAGGGGACCCCGGGGAGCTGTTTTTT.

The chain is built from TRBV5-1 and TRBJ2-1; D is possibly TRBD2 (6 bases). The germline V gene encodes CDR1 SGHRS and CDR2 YFSETQ. This CDR3 is built from 15 residues. The germline V and J ends were trimmed by 4 bases and 0 bases, with 11 bases remaining between them. CDR3 sequence reads: CASSRPGDSYNEQFF. In DNA, the CDR3 is TGCGCCAGCAGCCGGCCGGGGGACTCCTACAATGAGCAGTTCTTC.

This chain connects TRBV18 to TRBJ1-2, with D tentatively TRBD1 (5 bases). Looked up from germline, CDR1 is KGHSH and CDR2 is LQKENI. This CDR3 comprises 13 residues. V lost 3 bases and J 4 bases, leaving 9 bases between the germline ends. The CDR3 protein is CASSPGPRYGYTF. In DNA form, the CDR3 reads TGTGCCAGCTCACCGGGACCGCGCTATGGCTACACCTTC.

J is TRBJ2-1 and V is TRBV9; the match to TRBD2 covers 9 bases. The CDR3 contains 15 residues. Germline CDR1 and CDR2: SGDLS and YYNGEE. With 0 bases clipped from V and 4 bases from J, the junction kept 2 bases outside the gene matches. The CDR3 sequence is CASSVASGGYNEQFF. For the CDR3, the DNA is TGTGCCAGCAGCGTAGCGAGCGGGGGGTACAATGAGCAGTTCTTC.

This clone has just a few counts. The V and J genes are TRBV7-9 and TRBJ1-6; no reliable D call. V shed 5 bases and J shed 3 bases, with 5 bases lying between them. The CDR3 has 13 residues. Germline CDR1 is SEHNR and CDR2 is FQNEAQ (reference sequence). The CDR3 region has the DNA TGTGCCAGCAGCATAAGCTATAATTCACCCCTCCACTTT. This sequence encodes CASSISYNSPLHF.

The chain links TRBV9 to TRBJ1-6; 7 bases match TRBD1. V dropped 6 bases and J dropped 7; count of bases not matched to a gene: 10. This CDR3 has 15 residues. CDR1 is SGDLS and CDR2 is YYNGEE in the germline V gene. CDR3 residues: CASNRGDSLNSPLHF. The CDR3 DNA follows: TGTGCCAGCAACCGGGGGGACAGTCTAAATTCACCCCTCCACTTT.

In DNA, the CDR3 is TGTGCCAGCACCCTTGGGAGCTACAATGAGCAGTTCTTC. This translates into CASTLGSYNEQFF. This chain joins TRBV7-9 and TRBJ2-1, with D perhaps TRBD2 (5 bases). Deletions cut 7 bases from V and 3 bases from J, with 10 bases between. This CDR3 has 13 residues. CDR1 SEHNR and CDR2 FQNEAQ come from the germline V gene (reference sequence).